Presented here are 16 T cell receptor beta chains from one specimen sequenced in a study of CD8+CD57+ T cells in acquired aplastic anemia. Genomic DNA constituted the template upon which TCR beta VDJ and CDR3 profiling was performed. TCRdb processed the reads anew with MiXCR; each CDR3 protein has one entry. The sample lists about 160,000 distinct CDR3 sequences, around 48% seen once, with approximately 3% in the top ten. Selection for sequencing was limited to patients who had shown CD8+CD57+ cell expansion by flow cytometry. The specimen was sorted CD4+, CD8+, or CD8+CD57+ T cells (not recorded which) from PBMCs. All receptors come from a human donor with aplastic anemia.

The V and J genes are TRBV11-2 and TRBJ1-3; 8 nucleotides match TRBD1. CDR1 and CDR2 from the germline V gene are SGHAT and FQNNGV. The CDR3 length is 15 residues. The J segment lost 3 bases and the V segment lost 5 bases, leaving 6 bases of the junction unmatched. CDR3 amino acids: CASSPTDRVGNTIYF. CDR3 bases: TGTGCCAGCAGCCCGACGGACAGGGTTGGAAACACCATATATTTT. Combining the CDR3 with reference TRBV11-2 and TRBJ1-3 gives the whole variable domain EAGVAQSPRYKIIEKRQSVAFWCNPISGHATLYWYQQILGQGPKLLIQFQNNGVVDDSQLPKDRFSAERLKGVDSTLKIQPAKLEDSAVYLCASSPTDRVGNTIYFGEGSWLTVV.

Turning to this clonotype: One end of the junction is discordant with germline, which a read error may explain. The rearrangement joins TRBV7-3 to TRBJ2-2; possibly TRBD1 or TRBD2 for D (5 bases each). The CDR3 is made up of 11 amino acids. The V gene's germline CDR1 is SGHTA and CDR2 FQGTGA. CDR3 sequence: CASTSGGGLFF. The CDR3, as DNA: TGTGCCAGCACCTCAGGTGGGGGGCTGTTTTTT.

This clonotype came up a few times. Just one base apart from a much larger clone, this may be a read error. The chain joins TRBV20-1 to TRBJ2-5; D might be TRBD1 (5 bases). Germline CDR1 DFQATT, CDR2 SNEGSKA (reference sequence). CDR3 length: 13 residues. V lost 0 bases and J 5 bases, leaving 10 bases between the germline ends. For the CDR3, the DNA is TGCAGTGCTAGAGATAGGGGATCGGAGACCCAGTACTTC. It specifies CSARDRGSETQYF.

This clonotype was counted many times. This rearrangement joins TRBV10-3 to TRBJ2-3; TRBD1 might be the D (6 bases). The CDR3 extends over 14 amino acids. Trimming cost V 8 bases and J 2 bases, with 14 bases left between them. The germline V gene has CDR1 ENHRY and CDR2 SYGVKD. The CDR3 DNA follows: TGTGCCATCTTCGAGGGGGAGCACACAGATACGCAGTATTTT. Its protein product is CAIFEGEHTDTQYF.

The V gene is TRBV7-8, the J gene TRBJ1-1; unclear D gene. In germline, CDR1 is SGHVS, CDR2 FQNEAQ. The CDR3 runs to 14 residues. Trimming took off 6 bases at V and 1 base at J, with 12 bases between the two ends. This CDR3 reads CASSAHRSNTEAFF. The CDR3 DNA is TGTGCCAGCAGTGCCCACCGTTCGAACACTGAAGCTTTCTTT.

The chain employs TRBV6-1 and TRBJ1-3; possibly TRBD1 for D (6 bases). In germline, CDR1 is MNHNS, CDR2 SASEGT. CDR3 length: 17 residues. Between the trimmed V and J ends, which lost 7 bases and 2 bases, there was a span of 21 bases. The CDR3 spells CASTPGVIQGTGNTIYF. The CDR3 bases are TGTGCCAGCACCCCGGGGGTAATCCAGGGGACTGGAAACACCATATATTTT.

This clonotype was picked up many times. The chain combines TRBV9 with TRBJ1-1, with 7 bases lining up with TRBD1. Germline CDR1 reads SGDLS; CDR2 reads YYNGEE. There are 15 residues in the CDR3. Unmatched junction bases numbered 13, after V lost 5 bases and J lost 6 bases. The CDR3 region is CASSLPLGRGSEAFF. The CDR3 DNA reads TGTGCCAGCAGTCTTCCCCTAGGCAGGGGGTCTGAAGCTTTCTTT.

This clonotype was observed at least ten times. This rearrangement joins TRBV20-1 to TRBJ2-2; 8 bases map to TRBD2. Unmatched junction bases numbered 11, after V lost 0 bases and J lost 5 bases. Per the germline V gene, CDR1 is DFQATT and CDR2 is SNEGSKA (reference sequence). The CDR3 extends over 17 amino acids. The CDR3 coding sequence is TGCAGTGCTAGAGAGATGCCGGGACTAGGGACGACCGGGGAGCTGTTTTTT. Residues: CSAREMPGLGTTGELFF.

The rearrangement uses TRBV20-1 and TRBJ2-7, with D perhaps TRBD1 (5 bases). Trimming cost V 2 bases and J 4 bases, with 21 bases left between them. Germline CDR1 reads DFQATT; CDR2 reads SNEGSKA (reference sequence). This CDR3 comprises 16 residues. This CDR3 is CSARSLRTATEYEQYF. CDR3 nucleotides: TGCAGTGCTAGATCCTTAAGGACCGCGACAGAATACGAGCAGTACTTC.

The chain carries TRBV7-3 and TRBJ2-7; perhaps D is TRBD1 or TRBD2 (5 bases each). V dropped 5 bases and J dropped 4 bases, with 24 bases sitting between them. This CDR3 is built from 17 residues. In germline, CDR1 is SGHTA, CDR2 FQGTGA. The CDR3 sequence is CASSPSSGTAPGYEQYF. In DNA, the CDR3 is TGTGCCAGCAGCCCGTCCTCCGGGACCGCACCCGGGTACGAGCAGTACTTC.

This clonotype was picked up many times. The chain joins TRBV6-1 to TRBJ2-1; perhaps TRBD2 as D (6 bases). The V end was cut by 6 bases, the J end by 4 bases, with 13 bases between. CDR1 and CDR2 from the germline V gene are MNHNS and SASEGT. This CDR3 has 14 amino acids. CDR3 sequence: CASRLRTTYNEQFF. CDR3 bases: TGTGCCAGCAGACTTCGGACTACGTACAATGAGCAGTTCTTC.

The CDR3 DNA sequence: TGTGCCACCAGCAGAGGGGGACAGGGGGTCCAAGAGACCCAGTACTTC. It yields the protein CATSRGGQGVQETQYF. This chain joins TRBV15 and TRBJ2-5; 11 nucleotides line up with TRBD1. V was clipped by 1 base and J by 1 base; unmatched bases: 2. CDR1 is LNHNV, CDR2 YYDKDF, per germline (reference sequence). The CDR3 loop spans 16 amino acids.

This clonotype was found many times. The gene calls are TRBV12-3 or TRBV12-4 and TRBJ1-2; D unclear. The CDR3 sequence is 13 residues long. V dropped 7 bases and J dropped 5 bases, with 14 bases sitting between them. CDR3 in DNA: TGTGCCAGCACCATGGGAGGGTGGTATGGCTACACCTTC. Translation: CASTMGGWYGYTF.

With regard to this clonotype: This clone may be a read error of a much larger clone one base away. This likely comes from a read error, as the CDR3 has no conserved phenylalanine or tryptophan at its end. The chain links TRBV5-1 to TRBJ2-3; TRBD2 is a possible D gene (6 bases). Trimming took 4 bases from V and 2 from J, leaving 14 bases between them. CDR1 and CDR2 from the germline V gene are SGHRS and YFSETQ. The CDR3 has 15 residues. CDR3 DNA: TGCGCCAGCAGCGGCGCCGGGACTCTCACAGATACGCAGTATCTT. It is translated as CASSGAGTLTDTQYL.

This clonotype was picked up a small number of times. The chain couples TRBV6-1 to TRBJ2-1; 10 bases are a match to TRBD1. The CDR3 contains 15 residues. Looked up from germline, CDR1 is MNHNS and CDR2 is SASEGT. J lost 6 bases, V lost 3 bases, and 5 bases had no gene match. The CDR3 sequence is CASSEGTGESNEQFF. The CDR3 bases are TGTGCCAGCAGTGAGGGGACAGGGGAGTCCAATGAGCAGTTCTTC.

This clonotype was observed a handful of times. The junction departs from the called germline gene at one end, perhaps through a read error. The V and J genes are TRBV28 and TRBJ1-3; no clear D. The CDR3 is 14 amino acids. Per germline, CDR1 MDHEN and CDR2 SYDVKM. The CDR3 reads CASIPPERKNTMYF. The CDR3 DNA reads TGTGCCAGCATCCCACCCGAGAGGAAGAACACCATGTATTTT. Complete variable domain (other parts from reference TRBV28 and TRBJ1-3): DVKVTQSSRYLVKRTGEKVFLECVQDMDHENMFWYRQDPGLGLRLIYFSYDVKMKEKGDIPEGYSVSREKKERFSLILESASTNQTSMYLCASIPPERKNTMYFGEGSWLTVV.